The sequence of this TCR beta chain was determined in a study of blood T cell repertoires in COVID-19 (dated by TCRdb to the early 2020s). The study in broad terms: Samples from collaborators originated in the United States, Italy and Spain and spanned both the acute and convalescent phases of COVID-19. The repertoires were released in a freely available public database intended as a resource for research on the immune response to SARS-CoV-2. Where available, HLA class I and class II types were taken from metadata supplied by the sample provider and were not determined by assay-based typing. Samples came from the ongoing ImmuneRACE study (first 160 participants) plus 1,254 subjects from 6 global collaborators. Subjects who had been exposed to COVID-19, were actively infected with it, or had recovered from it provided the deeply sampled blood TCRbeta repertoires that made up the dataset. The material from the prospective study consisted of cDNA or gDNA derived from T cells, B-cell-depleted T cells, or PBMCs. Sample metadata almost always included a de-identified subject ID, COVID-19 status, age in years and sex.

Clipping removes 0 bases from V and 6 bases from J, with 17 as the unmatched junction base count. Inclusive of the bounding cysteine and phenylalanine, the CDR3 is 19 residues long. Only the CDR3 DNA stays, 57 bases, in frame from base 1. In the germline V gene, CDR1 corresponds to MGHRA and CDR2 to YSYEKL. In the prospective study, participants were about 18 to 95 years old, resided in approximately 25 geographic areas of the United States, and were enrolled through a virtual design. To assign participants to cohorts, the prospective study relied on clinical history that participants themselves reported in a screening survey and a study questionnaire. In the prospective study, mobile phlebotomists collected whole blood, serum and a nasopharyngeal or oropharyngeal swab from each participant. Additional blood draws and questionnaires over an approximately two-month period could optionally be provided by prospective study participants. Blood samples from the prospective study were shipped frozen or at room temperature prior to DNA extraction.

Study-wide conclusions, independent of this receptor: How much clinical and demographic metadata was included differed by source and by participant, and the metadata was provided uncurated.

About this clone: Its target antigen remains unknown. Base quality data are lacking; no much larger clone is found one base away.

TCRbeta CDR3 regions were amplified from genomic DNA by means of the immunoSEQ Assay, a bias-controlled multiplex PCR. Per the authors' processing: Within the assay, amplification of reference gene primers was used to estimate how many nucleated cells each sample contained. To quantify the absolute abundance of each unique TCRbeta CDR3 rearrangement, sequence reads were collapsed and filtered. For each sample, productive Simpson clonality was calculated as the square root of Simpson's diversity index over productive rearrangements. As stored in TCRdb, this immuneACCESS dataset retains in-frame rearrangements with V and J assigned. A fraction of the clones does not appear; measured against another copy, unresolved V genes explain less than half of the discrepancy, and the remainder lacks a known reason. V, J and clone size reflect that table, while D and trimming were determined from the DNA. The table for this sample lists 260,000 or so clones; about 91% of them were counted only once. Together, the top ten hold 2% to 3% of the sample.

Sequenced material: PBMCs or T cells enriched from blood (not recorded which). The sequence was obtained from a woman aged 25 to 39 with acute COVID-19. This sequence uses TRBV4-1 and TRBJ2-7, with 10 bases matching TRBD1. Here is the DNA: TGCGCCAGCAGCCAAGAGAGACCCGGGGTCGGGACAGGGGTCCGCGAGCAGTACTTC. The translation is CASSQERPGVGTGVREQYF.